Following are 12 T cell receptor beta chains from one sample sequenced in a study of metastatic and nonmetastatic thyroid tumors. TCRdb recomputed clones from the PCR reads via MiXCR. The sample consists of 23,000 or so clones, roughly a fifth of them appearing once. None of the patients had undergone any treatment ahead of thyroid surgery. The specimen was blood. These receptors originate from a male donor with papillary thyroid cancer or a benign thyroid nodule (not recorded which). Some clones in this sample may be carry-over from other donors' samples.

This clone rates as medium-sized. V and J are TRBV27 and TRBJ2-1, with a weak D call TRBD1 (5 bases). Trimming left V 7 bases short and J 5 bases short, with 18 bases between. Germline CDR1 reads MNHEY; CDR2 reads SMNVEV (reference sequence). There are 15 residues in the CDR3. The CDR3 sequence is CASTKGVNPNNEQFF. CDR3 coding DNA: TGTGCCAGCACTAAAGGGGTTAATCCAAACAATGAGCAGTTCTTC.

This clone was picked up a small number of times. The chain links TRBV11-2 to TRBJ2-5; D is uncertain. The germline V and J ends were trimmed by 2 bases and 5 bases, with 3 bases remaining between them. The CDR3 loop spans 11 amino acids. Per the germline V gene, CDR1 is SGHAT and CDR2 is FQNNGV. The CDR3 DNA is TGTGCCAGCAGCTTATTGGAGACCCAGTACTTC. Protein product: CASSLLETQYF.

V is TRBV19 and J is TRBJ2-3, with 10 bases that match TRBD2. The CDR3 length is 21 residues. Trimming took 5 bases from V and 0 from J; bases not matched to a gene: 20. CDR1 LNHDA and CDR2 SQIVND come from the germline V gene (reference sequence). The chain's CDR3 is CASSPSPLLAGATFSTDTQYF. The CDR3 DNA reads as TGTGCCAGTAGTCCCTCTCCCCTCCTAGCGGGAGCGACATTTAGCACAGATACGCAGTATTTT.

This clone was counted a few times. The chain couples TRBV6-1 to TRBJ1-3; 7 bases match TRBD1. With 2 bases clipped from V and 4 bases from J, the junction kept 8 bases outside the gene matches. This CDR3 is built from 16 residues. CDR1 MNHNS and CDR2 SASEGT come from the germline V gene. The DNA for the CDR3 is TGTGCCAGCAGTGAATATTATGACAGGGACGGAAACACCATATATTTT. Translating it yields CASSEYYDRDGNTIYF.

At least ten counts were recorded for this clone. The rearrangement uses TRBV19 and TRBJ2-3; 7 bases are a match to TRBD2. Germline V gene data show CDR1 as LNHDA and CDR2 as SQIVND (reference sequence). Germline trimming cut 2 bases from V and 2 bases from J; bases unmatched to any gene: 10. This CDR3 has 17 residues. The CDR3 nucleotides are TGTGCCAGTAGTATATATCAGGCTAGCGGTCTCACAGATACGCAGTATTTT. It is translated as CASSIYQASGLTDTQYF.

This clone was found many times. The rearrangement joins TRBV5-1 to TRBJ1-1, with D unresolved. The CDR3 covers 13 residues. V was trimmed by 4 bases and J by 0 bases, leaving 7 bases between them. Germline loops: CDR1 SGHRS, CDR2 YFSETQ. In DNA, the CDR3 is TGCGCCAGCAGCCCGGGGTTGAACACTGAAGCTTTCTTT. Translating gives CASSPGLNTEAFF.

This clone showed up many times. The chain is built from TRBV3-1 and TRBJ1-1; no clear D. The V gene lost 4 bases and the J gene lost 0 bases, with 9 bases spanning the gap. The CDR3 runs to 14 residues. Germline V gives CDR1 LGHDT, CDR2 YNNKEL (reference sequence). This CDR3 is CASSRQTLNTEAFF. The CDR3 region has the DNA TGTGCCAGCAGCCGACAAACATTGAACACTGAAGCTTTCTTT.

The sample holds many counts of this clone. This could be a read error, since a much larger clone is one nucleotide away. The gene calls are TRBV5-1 and TRBJ2-2; 8 bases are shared with TRBD1. Germline V gene data show CDR1 as SGHRS and CDR2 as YFSETQ. The CDR3 loop spans 17 amino acids. The CDR3: CVSSQYQGAANTGELFF. CDR3 bases: TGCGTCAGCAGCCAATATCAGGGGGCCGCGAACACCGGGGAGCTGTTTTTT.

The sample holds many counts of this clone. The CDR3 region has the DNA TGTGCCAGCAGGGGGGAGCGCTCTGGAAACACCATATATTTT. This encodes CASRGERSGNTIYF. V gene TRBV2 combines with J gene TRBJ1-3; D is possibly TRBD1 (5 bases). Looked up from germline, CDR1 is SNHLY and CDR2 is FYNNEI. Trimming removed 6 bases from V and 0 bases from J, with 9 bases in between. The CDR3 totals 14 residues.

This clone was seen repeatedly, ten times or more. The chain recombines TRBV29-1 with TRBJ2-1; 9 bases fit TRBD1. V gave up 3 bases and J gave up 8 bases; unmatched junction bases: 8. Germline-derived CDR1 and CDR2 are SQVTM and ANQGSEA. The CDR3 is made up of 14 amino acids. CDR3 in DNA: TGCAGCGTTGATCCCCCACAGGGGGCGGATGAGCAGTTCTTC. This sequence encodes CSVDPPQGADEQFF.

This chain connects TRBV2 to TRBJ2-1; 13 bases fit TRBD2. The germline gives CDR1 SNHLY, CDR2 FYNNEI. With V trimmed by 6 bases and J by 0 bases, 5 bases remained unmatched. The CDR3 has 17 amino acids. The CDR3 protein is CASRRTSGGASYNEQFF. The CDR3 DNA follows: TGTGCCAGCAGACGGACTAGCGGGGGCGCCTCCTACAATGAGCAGTTCTTC.

In this sample, this clone turned up many times. V usage is TRBV11-3 and J usage is TRBJ2-1; 12 positions agree with TRBD2. The CDR3 is 15 residues long. Germline V gene sequence: CDR1 SGHNT, CDR2 YENEEA. The junction had 4 bases not matched to a gene; V was cut back by 5 bases and J by 5 bases. The CDR3 reads CASSPGLAGNNEQFF. In nucleotides, the CDR3 is TGTGCCAGCAGCCCGGGACTAGCGGGTAACAATGAGCAGTTCTTC.